These 21 T cell receptor beta chains originate from one sample sequenced in a study of blood T cells in healthy people across ages. A second PCR of about 7 to 12 cycles used a sample-barcoded 5' primer and a J-beta primer mix. TCRdb used MiXCR to reprocess the 5' RACE reads, holding one entry per CDR3 protein. The table lists 1.8 million or so distinct CDR3 sequences, around 42% of them singletons. The sequencing sample was made of blood. The receptors were sampled from a human donor in good health.

The chain uses TRBV6-1 and TRBJ2-5, with TRBD2 matching over 8 bases. Germline V gives CDR1 MNHNS, CDR2 SASEGT. Trimming removed 7 bases from V and 5 bases from J; junction bases left unmatched: 6. This CDR3 is 13 amino acids long. The CDR3 is CASNSGGRETQYF. The CDR3 DNA sequence: TGTGCCAGCAACAGCGGGGGCCGGGAGACCCAGTACTTC.

The V and J genes are TRBV28 and TRBJ1-1; D ambiguous. This CDR3 comprises 12 residues. V gave up 8 bases and J gave up 3 bases, with 10 bases separating them. Germline V gives CDR1 MDHEN, CDR2 SYDVKM. As DNA, the CDR3 is TGTGCCAGCTCCCGGTCTTACACTGAAGCTTTCTTT. Translation gives CASSRSYTEAFF.

The rearrangement joins TRBV6-1 to TRBJ1-2; D is unresolved. With 1 base removed from V and 5 bases from J, the gap between germline ends came to 11 bases. The length of the CDR3 is 14 residues. Germline assignment: CDR1 MNHNS and CDR2 SASEGT. DNA of the CDR3: TGTGCCAGCAGTGAAGGAGCGGACGTTTATGGCTACACCTTC. Encoded protein: CASSEGADVYGYTF.

This clonotype was counted only a few times. The rearrangement links TRBV5-5 to TRBJ1-2, with D unclear. The germline V gene encodes CDR1 SGHKS and CDR2 YYEKEE (reference sequence). Between the trimmed V and J ends, which lost 0 bases and 0 bases, there was a span of 9 bases. The CDR3 extends over 15 amino acids. This CDR3 is CASSLGTAPNYGYTF. In nucleotides, the CDR3 is TGTGCCAGCAGCTTGGGAACAGCTCCTAACTATGGCTACACCTTC.

The J gene is TRBJ2-1, the V gene TRBV4-3, with 8 bases fitting TRBD2. Germline CDR1 reads LGHNA; CDR2 reads YSLEER. The CDR3 has 15 amino acids. After removal of 6 bases from V and 3 bases from J, the junction contained 7 bases not matched to a gene. CDR3 DNA: TGCGCCAGCAGGCCCCTGCGGGGGGACTACAATGAGCAGTTCTTC. It yields the protein CASRPLRGDYNEQFF.

A note on this clonotype: The junction shows a germline mismatch at one end, possibly a read error. The CDR3 sequence: CARSVQGSLNTEAFF. In DNA, the CDR3 is TGTGCCCGCAGCGTCCAGGGATCTCTTAACACTGAAGCTTTCTTT. The J gene is TRBJ1-1, the V gene TRBV9; TRBD1 is a possible D gene (5 bases). CDR1 is SGDLS and CDR2 is YYNGEE in the germline V gene. There are 15 residues in the CDR3.

This chain joins TRBV21-1 and TRBJ2-6. TRBV21-1 is annotated as a pseudogene. The length of the CDR3 is 19 residues. The CDR3 loop reads CASSKTAHFSSGGANVLTF. The CDR3 region has the DNA TGTGCCAGCAGCAAAACAGCACATTTCTCTTCGGGTGGGGCCAACGTCCTGACTTTC.

The V gene is TRBV28, the J gene TRBJ1-2; tentative D call: TRBD1 (5 bases). Per the germline V gene, CDR1 is MDHEN and CDR2 is SYDVKM. V was cut by 5 bases and J by 1 base, with 17 bases left in between. The CDR3 contains 16 residues. The CDR3 sequence is CASSAPTEADNYGYTF. The CDR3 DNA sequence: TGTGCCAGCAGTGCCCCGACAGAGGCCGATAACTATGGCTACACCTTC.

The chain recombines TRBV7-2 with TRBJ2-3; D not resolved. This CDR3 has 15 amino acids. V shed 3 bases and J shed 0 bases, with 10 bases lying between them. CDR1 and CDR2 (germline): SGHTA, FQGNSA. CDR3 nucleotide sequence: TGTGCCAGCAGCTTTTCGGCCTCTAGCACAGATACGCAGTATTTT. This translates into CASSFSASSTDTQYF.

The chain recombines TRBV7-2 with TRBJ1-6; perhaps TRBD1 as D (6 bases). CDR1 and CDR2 from the germline V gene are SGHTA and FQGNSA. Trimming cost V 7 bases and J 9 bases, with 16 bases left between them. The length of the CDR3 is 14 residues. The CDR3 is CASNTQGGGSPLHF. The DNA of the CDR3 is TGTGCCAGCAACACACAGGGAGGCGGTTCACCCCTCCACTTT.

There are a few counts of this clonotype. This sequence joins TRBV6-2 or TRBV6-3 and TRBJ1-6, with a weak D call TRBD1 (5 bases). The V end was cut by 6 bases, the J end by 11 bases, with 20 bases between. This CDR3 region has 15 residues. CDR1 MNHEY and CDR2 SVGEGT come from the germline V gene. In DNA, the CDR3 is TGTGCCAGCAGCGAACTCAGGGTATCCCTCACACCCCTCCACTTT. This gives the protein CASSELRVSLTPLHF.

V usage is TRBV9 and J usage is TRBJ2-5, with 8 bases lining up with TRBD1. With V trimmed by 4 bases and J by 2 bases, 7 bases remained unmatched. Germline V gives CDR1 SGDLS, CDR2 YYNGEE. The CDR3 is 15 amino acids. The CDR3 here is CASSIGQGLQETQYF. The CDR3 DNA is TGTGCCAGCAGCATAGGACAGGGCTTACAAGAGACCCAGTACTTC.

This clonotype was counted between two and nine times. This chain uses TRBV6-1 with TRBJ2-6; 10 positions match TRBD1. V lost 4 bases, J lost 4 bases, and 13 bases stayed unmatched. CDR3 length: 19 amino acids. In germline, CDR1 is MNHNS, CDR2 SASEGT. The CDR3 DNA follows: TGTGCCAGCAGTGTCCCGGGACAGGGGTCGAGGGCCGGGGCCAACGTCCTGACTTTC. Its translation: CASSVPGQGSRAGANVLTF.

This clonotype was found once. One junction end disagrees with the germline gene, perhaps due to a read error. The chain uses TRBV7-2 and TRBJ2-1, with D maybe TRBD1 (8 bases). The CDR3 runs to 15 residues. CDR1 and CDR2 from the germline V gene are SGHTA and FQGNSA. CDR3 residues: CARSKQGGPYNEQFF. As DNA, the CDR3 is TGTGCCCGCAGCAAACAGGGGGGGCCCTACAATGAGCAGTTCTTC.

The gene calls are TRBV10-3 and TRBJ1-1, with TRBD1 as a possible D gene (5 bases). Germline CDR1 is ENHRY and CDR2 is SYGVKD. V lost 9 bases and J 0 bases, leaving 17 bases between the germline ends. This CDR3 contains 15 residues. The DNA for the CDR3 is TGTGCCATTGGAAAGGAGGGGAGACTGAACACTGAAGCTTTCTTT. Residues: CAIGKEGRLNTEAFF.

There are a few counts of this clonotype. The chain links TRBV9 to TRBJ1-5; unclear D gene. Trimming took off 2 bases at V and 11 bases at J, with 14 bases between the two ends. This CDR3 contains 13 residues. CDR1 and CDR2 (germline): SGDLS, YYNGEE. Here the CDR3 DNA reads TGTGCCAGCAGCGTCTCTCTCGGGCAGTCCCAGCATTTT. Translating it yields CASSVSLGQSQHF.

The J gene is TRBJ1-2, the V gene TRBV4-1; tentatively, D is TRBD1 (6 bases). Germline V CDR1 and CDR2: MGHRA, YSYEKL. Trimming pared 3 bases from V and 0 bases from J, leaving 17 bases between. The CDR3 consists of 17 residues. This chain's CDR3 is CASSHPPTGQTNYGYTF. Here the CDR3 DNA reads TGCGCCAGCAGCCATCCTCCGACAGGCCAAACTAACTATGGCTACACCTTC.

The CDR3 spells CSVAAQAGQPQHF. The CDR3 DNA reads TGCAGCGTTGCCGCGCAGGCGGGTCAGCCCCAGCATTTT. The chain combines TRBV29-1 with TRBJ1-5; D gene unclear. The germline V gene encodes CDR1 SQVTM and CDR2 ANQGSEA. V shed 4 bases and J shed 6 bases, with 13 bases lying between them. The CDR3 has 13 amino acids.

This clonotype was observed a few times. The chain joins TRBV10-3 to TRBJ2-3; D not resolved. The CDR3 sequence is 12 residues long. V shed 5 bases and J shed 6 bases, with 9 bases lying between them. Germline V gives CDR1 ENHRY, CDR2 SYGVKD. CDR3 sequence reads: CAISNLADTQYF. Written as DNA, the CDR3 is TGTGCCATCAGTAACCTGGCGGATACGCAGTATTTT.

The rearrangement links TRBV29-1 to TRBJ1-1, with D uncertain. V dropped 8 bases and J dropped 10 bases, with 8 bases sitting between them. The CDR3 consists of 8 residues. The V gene's germline CDR1 is SQVTM and CDR2 ANQGSEA. The CDR3 spells CSPEGAFF. Here the CDR3 DNA reads TGCAGCCCCGAAGGAGCTTTCTTT.

This chain joins TRBV12-3 or TRBV12-4 and TRBJ2-1; 8 bases fit TRBD2. Trimming cost V 2 bases and J 10 bases; bases outside gene matches: 10. The CDR3 consists of 15 residues. The CDR3 sequence is CASSLINGGEGEQFF. The CDR3 region has the DNA TGTGCCAGCAGTTTAATTAACGGGGGGGAAGGAGAGCAGTTCTTC.